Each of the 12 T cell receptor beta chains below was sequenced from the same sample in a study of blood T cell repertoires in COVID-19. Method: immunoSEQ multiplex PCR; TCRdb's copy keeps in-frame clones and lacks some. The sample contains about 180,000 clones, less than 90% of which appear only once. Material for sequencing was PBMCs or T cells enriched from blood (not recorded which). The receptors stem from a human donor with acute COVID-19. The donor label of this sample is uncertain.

CDR3 region: CASSLQGESEKLFF. The CDR3 bases are TGTGCCAGCTCACTACAGGGCGAGAGTGAAAAACTGTTTTTT. The chain recombines TRBV18 with TRBJ1-4; D is possibly TRBD1 (6 bases). The germline V gene has CDR1 KGHSH and CDR2 LQKENI. CDR3 length: 14 residues. V lost 4 bases, J lost 7 bases, and 13 bases lay in between. The full variable domain, in which reference TRBV18 and TRBJ1-4 provide the parts outside the CDR3, is NAGVMQNPRHLVRRRGQEARLRCSPMKGHSHVYWYRQLPEEGLKFMVYLQKENIIDESGMPKERFSAEFPKEGPSILRIQQVVRGDSAAYFCASSLQGESEKLFFGSGTQLSVL.

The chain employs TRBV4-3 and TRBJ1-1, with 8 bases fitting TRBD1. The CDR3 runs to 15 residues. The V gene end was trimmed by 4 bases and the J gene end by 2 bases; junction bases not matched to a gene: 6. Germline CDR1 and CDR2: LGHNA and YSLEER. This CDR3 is CASSPQTGVNTEAFF. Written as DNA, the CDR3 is TGCGCCAGCAGCCCCCAGACAGGGGTAAACACTGAAGCTTTCTTT.

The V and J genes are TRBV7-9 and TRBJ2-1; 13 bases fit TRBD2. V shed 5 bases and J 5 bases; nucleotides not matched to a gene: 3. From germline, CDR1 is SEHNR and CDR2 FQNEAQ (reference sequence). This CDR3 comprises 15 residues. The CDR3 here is CASSRTSGGDNEQFF. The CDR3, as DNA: TGTGCCAGCAGCCGTACTAGCGGGGGGGACAATGAGCAGTTCTTC.

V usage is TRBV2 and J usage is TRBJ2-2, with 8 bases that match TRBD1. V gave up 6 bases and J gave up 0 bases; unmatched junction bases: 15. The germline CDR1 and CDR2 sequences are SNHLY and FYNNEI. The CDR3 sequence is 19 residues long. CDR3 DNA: TGTGCCAGCAGCGGGCCTCTCTTCGGGACAGGATCGAACACCGGGGAGCTGTTTTTT. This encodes CASSGPLFGTGSNTGELFF.

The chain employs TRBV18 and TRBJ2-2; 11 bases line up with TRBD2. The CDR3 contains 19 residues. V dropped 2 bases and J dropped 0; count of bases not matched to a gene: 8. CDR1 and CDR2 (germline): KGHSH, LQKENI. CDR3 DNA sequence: TGTGCCAGCTCACCAAGGTTTCTAGCGGGGGGCCCGAACACCGGGGAGCTGTTTTTT. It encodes CASSPRFLAGGPNTGELFF. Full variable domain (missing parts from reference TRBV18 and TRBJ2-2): NAGVMQNPRHLVRRRGQEARLRCSPMKGHSHVYWYRQLPEEGLKFMVYLQKENIIDESGMPKERFSAEFPKEGPSILRIQQVVRGDSAAYFCASSPRFLAGGPNTGELFFGEGSRLTVL.

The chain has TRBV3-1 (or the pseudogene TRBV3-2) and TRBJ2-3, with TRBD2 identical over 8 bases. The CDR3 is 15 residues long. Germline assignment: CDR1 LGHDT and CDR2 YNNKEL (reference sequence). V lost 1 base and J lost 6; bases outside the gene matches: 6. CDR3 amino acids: CASSQVRGGVDTQYF. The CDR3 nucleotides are TGTGCCAGCAGCCAAGTACGGGGGGGCGTGGATACGCAGTATTTT.

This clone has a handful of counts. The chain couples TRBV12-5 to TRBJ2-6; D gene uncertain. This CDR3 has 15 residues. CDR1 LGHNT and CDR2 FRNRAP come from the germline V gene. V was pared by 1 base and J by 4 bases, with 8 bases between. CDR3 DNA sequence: TGTGCTAGTGGTTTGGGACATTCGGGGGCCAACGTCCTGACTTTC. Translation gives CASGLGHSGANVLTF.

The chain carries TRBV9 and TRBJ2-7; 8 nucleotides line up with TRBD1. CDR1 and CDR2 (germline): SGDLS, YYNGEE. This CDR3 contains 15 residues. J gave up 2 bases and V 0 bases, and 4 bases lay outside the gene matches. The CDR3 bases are TGTGCCAGCAGCGTAGGACAGGGGCCCGCCTACGAGCAGTACTTC. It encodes CASSVGQGPAYEQYF. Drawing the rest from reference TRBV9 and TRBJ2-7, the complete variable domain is DSGVTQTPKHLITATGQRVTLRCSPRSGDLSVYWYQQSLDQGLQFLIQYYNGEERAKGNILERFSAQQFPDLHSELNLSSLELGDSALYFCASSVGQGPAYEQYFGPGTRLTVT.

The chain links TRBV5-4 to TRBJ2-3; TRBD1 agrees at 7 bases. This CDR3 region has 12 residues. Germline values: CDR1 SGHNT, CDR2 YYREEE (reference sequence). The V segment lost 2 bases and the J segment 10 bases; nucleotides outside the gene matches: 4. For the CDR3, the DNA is TGTGCCAGCAGCTTCGGACAGGCGGCGCAGTATTTT. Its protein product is CASSFGQAAQYF.

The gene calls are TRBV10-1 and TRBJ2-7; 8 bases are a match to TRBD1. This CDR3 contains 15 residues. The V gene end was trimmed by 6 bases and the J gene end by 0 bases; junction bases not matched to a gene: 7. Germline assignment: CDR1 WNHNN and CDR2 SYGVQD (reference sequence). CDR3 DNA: TGCGCCAGCAGAGGGGACAGGCTGATCTCCTACGAGCAGTACTTC. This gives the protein CASRGDRLISYEQYF.

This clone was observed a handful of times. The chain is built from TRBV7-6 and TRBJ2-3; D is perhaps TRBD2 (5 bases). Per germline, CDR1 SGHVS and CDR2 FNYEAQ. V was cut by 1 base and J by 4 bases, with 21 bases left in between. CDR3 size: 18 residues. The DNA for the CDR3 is TGTGCCAGCAGCTTAGAAGCCAGGACTCCACAGTTGTCAGATACGCAGTATTTT. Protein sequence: CASSLEARTPQLSDTQYF.

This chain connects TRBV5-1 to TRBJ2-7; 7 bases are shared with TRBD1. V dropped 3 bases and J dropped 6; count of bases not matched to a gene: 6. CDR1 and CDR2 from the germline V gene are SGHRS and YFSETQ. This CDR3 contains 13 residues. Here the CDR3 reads CASSSTTGAEQYF. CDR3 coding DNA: TGCGCCAGCAGCTCCACTACAGGGGCCGAGCAGTACTTC.